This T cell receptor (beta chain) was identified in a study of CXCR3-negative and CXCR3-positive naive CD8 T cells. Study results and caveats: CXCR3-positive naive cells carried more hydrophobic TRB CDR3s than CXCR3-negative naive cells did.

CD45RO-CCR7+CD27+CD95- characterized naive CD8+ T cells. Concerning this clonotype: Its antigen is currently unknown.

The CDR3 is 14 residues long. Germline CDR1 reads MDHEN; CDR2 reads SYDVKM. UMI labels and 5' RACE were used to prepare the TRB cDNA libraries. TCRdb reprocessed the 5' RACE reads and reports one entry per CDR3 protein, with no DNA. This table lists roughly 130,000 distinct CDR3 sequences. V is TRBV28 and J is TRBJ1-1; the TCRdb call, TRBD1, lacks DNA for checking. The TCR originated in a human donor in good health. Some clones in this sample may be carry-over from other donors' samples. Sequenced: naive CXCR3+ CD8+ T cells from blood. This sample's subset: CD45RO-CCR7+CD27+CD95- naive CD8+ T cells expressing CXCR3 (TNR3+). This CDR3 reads CASRWGRMNTEAFF.